A single sample gave rise to the 15 T cell receptor beta chains below, sequenced in a study of T cell repertoires in cytomegalovirus infection. Their specific antigens are unknown. One entry per CDR3 protein results from TCRdb running MiXCR on the reads. The sample has 900,000 to 950,000 distinct CDR3 sequences; about 33% are singletons. The specimen comprised cultured CD8+ T cells from PBMCs, sampled from culture after CMV antigen stimulation. Receptors were obtained from a human donor in good health (CMV status not recorded). Some clones in this sample may be carry-over from other donors' samples.

The table lists this clonotype with a few counts. This sequence joins TRBV6-6 and TRBJ1-4; D gene ambiguous. This CDR3 contains 14 residues. The V gene lost 3 bases and the J gene lost 3 bases, with 8 bases spanning the gap. Germline CDR1 and CDR2: MNHNY and SVGAGI (reference sequence). The CDR3 DNA reads as TGTGCCAGCAGTTATAGGACCGCTAATGAAAAACTGTTTTTT. This translates into CASSYRTANEKLFF.

This clonotype was counted a few times. The rearrangement links TRBV5-1 to TRBJ2-2; D unclear. Germline V gene data show CDR1 as SGHRS and CDR2 as YFSETQ. V lost 3 bases and J 6 bases, leaving 6 bases between the germline ends. The CDR3 totals 12 residues. CDR3 loop: CASSSAPGELFF. The CDR3 DNA is TGCGCCAGCAGCTCAGCCCCCGGGGAGCTGTTTTTT.

The chain links TRBV4-1 to TRBJ1-5, with no clear D. The germline gives CDR1 MGHRA, CDR2 YSYEKL. CDR3 length equals 15 residues. Between the trimmed V and J ends, which lost 0 bases and 6 bases, there was a span of 12 bases. For the CDR3, the DNA is TGCGCCAGCAGCCAAGAAGCAGGAGGTTTTCAGCCCCAGCATTTT. Protein product: CASSQEAGGFQPQHF.

The genes are TRBV27 and TRBJ1-5; D call uncertain. V lost 5 bases and J 4 bases, leaving 9 bases between the germline ends. This CDR3 region has 13 residues. CDR1 and CDR2 from the germline V gene are MNHEY and SMNVEV (reference sequence). This chain's CDR3 is CASSPMENQPQHF. DNA for the CDR3: TGTGCCAGCAGTCCTATGGAGAATCAGCCCCAGCATTTT.

In its sample, this clonotype was seen a few times. The chain is built from TRBV12-3 or TRBV12-4 and TRBJ2-3, with no clear D. The germline V and J ends were trimmed by 3 bases and 6 bases, with 13 bases remaining between them. This CDR3 has 14 amino acids. CDR3 DNA sequence: TGTGCCAGCAGTTTTGTGGGCGCGGTGGATACGCAGTATTTT. Protein: CASSFVGAVDTQYF.

This chain links TRBV9 with TRBJ1-6; D gene ambiguous. The CDR3 totals 16 residues. The germline CDR1 and CDR2 sequences are SGDLS and YYNGEE. V was shortened by 7 bases and J by 0 bases, with 14 bases between the two germline ends. The CDR3 reads CASGEDSGSYNSPLHF. CDR3 coding DNA: TGTGCCAGCGGGGAGGATTCGGGCTCCTATAATTCACCCCTCCACTTT. The full variable domain, its missing parts supplied by reference TRBV9 and TRBJ1-6, is DSGVTQTPKHLITATGQRVTLRCSPRSGDLSVYWYQQSLDQGLQFLIQYYNGEERAKGNILERFSAQQFPDLHSELNLSSLELGDSALYFCASGEDSGSYNSPLHFGNGTRLTVT.

The rearrangement joins TRBV4-1 to TRBJ1-1; tentative D call: TRBD1 (6 bases). This CDR3 has 14 residues. The germline gives CDR1 MGHRA, CDR2 YSYEKL. Between the trimmed V and J ends, which lost 4 bases and 5 bases, there was a span of 14 bases. For the CDR3, the DNA is TGCGCCAGCAGCCGCCACCGGGACAAGACTGAAGCTTTCTTT. It yields the protein CASSRHRDKTEAFF.

The chain recombines TRBV5-4 with TRBJ1-2; unclear D gene. The CDR3 length is 16 residues. V dropped 1 base and J dropped 3 bases, with 16 bases sitting between them. The germline CDR1 and CDR2 sequences are SGHNT and YYREEE (reference sequence). The CDR3 DNA sequence: TGTGCCAGCAGCTTGCTCTTTGTTGAGCAAGACTATGGCTACACCTTC. This translates into CASSLLFVEQDYGYTF.

The rearrangement joins TRBV24-1 to TRBJ2-1; 11 nucleotides agree with TRBD2. The junction had 12 bases not matched to a gene; V was cut back by 1 base and J by 2 bases. CDR1 and CDR2 (germline): KGHDR, SFDVKD. The CDR3 is made up of 20 amino acids. CDR3 protein: CATSDFRRLAGTRPYNEQFF. The CDR3 coding sequence is TGTGCCACCAGTGATTTTCGGCGACTAGCGGGGACTCGGCCCTACAATGAGCAGTTCTTC.

The rearrangement links TRBV20-1 to TRBJ2-3, with D unclear. The V and J ends lost 6 bases and 1 base respectively, with 17 bases between them. The CDR3 contains 15 residues. CDR1 is DFQATT and CDR2 is SNEGSKA in the germline V gene (reference sequence). CDR3 DNA sequence: TGCAGTGCAGGGCTCTGGGTTGTAGGCACAGATACGCAGTATTTT. It codes for CSAGLWVVGTDTQYF.

The chain recombines TRBV7-9 with TRBJ2-2, with a tentative D call TRBD1 (5 bases). CDR3 length: 14 residues. Germline V gene sequence: CDR1 SEHNR, CDR2 FQNEAQ (reference sequence). The V gene lost 5 bases and the J gene lost 6 bases, with 13 bases spanning the gap. This chain's CDR3 is CASSGRDDAGELFF. Written as DNA, the CDR3 is TGTGCCAGCAGCGGCAGGGATGATGCCGGGGAGCTGTTTTTT.

This clonotype was found a few times. The chain carries TRBV6-6 and TRBJ1-1; D is undetermined. CDR1 MNHNY and CDR2 SVGAGI come from the germline V gene (reference sequence). The CDR3 sequence is 12 residues long. Trimming took off 8 bases at V and 1 base at J, with 8 bases between the two ends. CDR3: CASYHGNTEAFF. In nucleotides, the CDR3 is TGTGCCAGCTATCATGGGAACACTGAAGCTTTCTTT.

The CDR3 spells CASNPTLPDNEQFF. The CDR3 DNA reads TGTGCCAGCAACCCCACACTTCCAGACAATGAGCAGTTCTTC. V and J are TRBV12-3 or TRBV12-4 and TRBJ2-1, with D hard to call. The CDR3 is 14 residues long. Between the trimmed V and J ends, which lost 7 bases and 5 bases, there was a span of 15 bases.

Ten or more counts support this clonotype. The rearrangement links TRBV12-3 or TRBV12-4 to TRBJ1-5, with 7 bases identical to TRBD1. V dropped 5 bases and J dropped 2; count of bases not matched to a gene: 6. This CDR3 comprises 15 residues. Written as DNA, the CDR3 is TGTGCCAGCAGTGACGGGACAGTCCGCAATCAGCCCCAGCATTTT. Amino acid sequence: CASSDGTVRNQPQHF.

The gene calls are TRBV6-5 and TRBJ2-3; tentative D call: TRBD2 (6 bases). Germline CDR1 and CDR2: MNHEY and SVGAGI. V was clipped by 8 bases and J by 2 bases, with 14 bases between them. CDR3 length: 14 residues. The DNA of the CDR3 is TGTGCCAGCGGATCTTGGGAGGACACAGATACGCAGTATTTT. Protein product: CASGSWEDTDTQYF.